This T cell receptor (beta chain) was obtained from a study of CD8+ T cells in alopecia areata. Study-level information: Among treated patients, oral tofacitinib was administered at 5 to 10 mg twice daily.

Treatment defined: oral pan-JAK inhibitor, 5-10 mg twice daily. This CDR3 is built from 14 residues. Trimming pared 5 bases from V and 1 base from J, leaving 10 bases between. Per the germline V gene, CDR1 is SNHLY and CDR2 is FYNNEI. Reverse transcribed after extraction, RNA yielded cDNA as the sequencing template. Assay used: immunoSEQ multiplex PCR; TCRdb lists only in-frame clones, some missing. The sample contains about 290,000 clones, roughly 60% of which appear only once. The sample here was CD4+ T cells sorted from blood, taken at week 24, from a patient treated with tofacitinib. V is TRBV2 and J is TRBJ2-3; D is unresolved. The receptor's source is a human donor with alopecia areata. The CDR3 loop reads CASSRSSRTDTQYF. CDR3 in DNA: TGTGCCAGCAGTAGAAGCTCCCGCACAGATACGCAGTATTTT.